These 23 T cell receptor beta chains were all obtained from the same sample, sequenced in a study of blood T cell repertoires in COVID-19. TCRdb's table, derived via immunoSEQ multiplex PCR, lists solely in-frame clones and lacks some. The profile shows about 260,000 clones, around four fifths of them singletons. Sequencing input: peripheral blood. Source of these receptors: a man in his fifties or sixties with acute or convalescent COVID-19.

The CDR3 DNA follows: TGTGCCAGCAGCCTGGGGGCGGGGGCTTACTACGAGCAGTACTTC. This codes for CASSLGAGAYYEQYF. The chain combines TRBV5-4 with TRBJ2-7, with D perhaps TRBD2 (7 bases). Per germline, CDR1 SGHNT and CDR2 YYREEE (reference sequence). The CDR3 has 15 residues. Trimming left V 4 bases short and J 3 bases short, with 17 bases between.

The chain has TRBV3-1 (or the pseudogene TRBV3-2) and TRBJ2-1; D is perhaps TRBD2 (7 bases). Germline V gene sequence: CDR1 LGHDT, CDR2 YNNKEL (reference sequence). The CDR3 contains 17 residues. The germline V and J ends were trimmed by 5 bases and 7 bases, with 24 bases remaining between them. CDR3 loop: CASSDLVGGGAGNEQFF. CDR3 coding DNA: TGTGCCAGCAGCGACCTGGTTGGGGGGGGCGCAGGAAATGAGCAGTTCTTC.

This sequence joins TRBV4-1 and TRBJ2-1; possible D gene TRBD1, 5 bases. The length of the CDR3 is 16 residues. V was shortened by 4 bases and J by 5 bases, with 18 bases between the two germline ends. Germline loops: CDR1 MGHRA, CDR2 YSYEKL. The CDR3 loop reads CASSRPPKDTNNEQFF. The CDR3 DNA is TGCGCCAGCAGCCGCCCCCCCAAGGACACCAACAATGAGCAGTTCTTC.

The chain recombines TRBV18 with TRBJ2-3; 8 nucleotides match TRBD2. Germline assignment: CDR1 KGHSH and CDR2 LQKENI. The CDR3 is 15 amino acids. With 5 bases clipped from V and 0 bases from J, the junction kept 4 bases outside the gene matches. The CDR3 coding sequence is TGTGCCAGCTCATTCCTAGCGGGTAGCACAGATACGCAGTATTTT. Protein sequence: CASSFLAGSTDTQYF.

The chain couples TRBV5-1 to TRBJ1-1, with no clear D. V lost 2 bases to trimming and J lost 1 base, with 12 bases between them. Germline values: CDR1 SGHRS, CDR2 YFSETQ. The length of the CDR3 is 15 residues. CDR3 in amino acids: CASSFPDSWNTEAFF. CDR3 nucleotide sequence: TGCGCCAGCAGCTTTCCGGACTCATGGAACACTGAAGCTTTCTTT. Filled out from reference TRBV5-1 and TRBJ1-1, the complete variable domain reads KAGVTQTPRYLIKTRGQQVTLSCSPISGHRSVSWYQQTPGQGLQFLFEYFSETQRNKGNFPGRFSGRQFSNSRSEMNVSTLELGDSALYLCASSFPDSWNTEAFFGQGTRLTVV.

The DNA for the CDR3 is TGCAGCGTTATGACAGGGAAGGGGCCCTACGAGCAGTACTTC. It translates to CSVMTGKGPYEQYF. The chain is built from TRBV29-1 and TRBJ2-7; 7 bases line up with TRBD1. Germline loops: CDR1 SQVTM, CDR2 ANQGSEA. CDR3 length: 14 amino acids. Trimming took 5 bases from V and 2 from J; bases not matched to a gene: 9.

The gene calls are TRBV13 and TRBJ1-1; the match to TRBD1 covers 11 bases. The junction had 4 bases not matched to a gene; V was cut back by 5 bases and J by 2 bases. Per the germline V gene, CDR1 is PRHDT and CDR2 is FYEKMQ (reference sequence). The CDR3 is made up of 15 amino acids. The CDR3 region has the DNA TGTGCCAGCAGCCTGGGACAGGGGGTTAACACTGAAGCTTTCTTT. Its translation: CASSLGQGVNTEAFF.

V and J are TRBV11-2 and TRBJ1-3; D ambiguous. In germline, CDR1 is SGHAT, CDR2 FQNNGV. The V end was cut by 5 bases, the J end by 4 bases, with 12 bases between. The CDR3 runs 14 residues. CDR3 nucleotide sequence: TGTGCCAGCAGCAGCATTCGCGAAGGAAACACCATATATTTT. Amino acids: CASSSIREGNTIYF.

This clone was seen a single time. This rearrangement joins TRBV9 to TRBJ2-7, with D possibly being TRBD2 (6 bases). V lost 0 bases, J lost 2 bases, and 12 bases lay in between. Germline V lookup: CDR1 SGDLS, CDR2 YYNGEE. The CDR3 consists of 15 residues. This chain's CDR3 is CASSVAFGGTYEQYF. The CDR3 nucleotides read TGTGCCAGCAGCGTAGCTTTCGGGGGAACCTACGAGCAGTACTTC.

The chain combines TRBV14 with TRBJ2-7; 7 positions match TRBD1. Germline V gene lookup returns CDR1 SGHDN and CDR2 FVKESK. The CDR3 has 15 amino acids. The ends lost 4 bases at V and 0 bases at J; junction bases unmatched: 6. The CDR3: CASSPYGQASYEQYF. The CDR3 DNA reads as TGTGCCAGCAGCCCCTACGGACAGGCCTCCTACGAGCAGTACTTC.

For the CDR3, the DNA is TGTGCCAGTAGGGTACGGGACAACTATAGCAATCAGCCCCAGCATTTT. It codes for CASRVRDNYSNQPQHF. This chain uses TRBV19 with TRBJ1-5, with D maybe TRBD1 (6 bases). Germline CDR1 is LNHDA and CDR2 is SQIVND (reference sequence). V lost 6 bases and J lost 0, with 15 bases in between. The CDR3 consists of 16 residues.

The chain is built from TRBV12-5 and TRBJ2-2; D is uncertain. The CDR3 consists of 12 residues. V was shortened by 2 bases and J by 6 bases, with 4 bases between the two germline ends. Per germline, CDR1 LGHNT and CDR2 FRNRAP. The CDR3 DNA is TGTGCTAGTGGTTTGTCATCCGGGGAGCTGTTTTTT. It codes for CASGLSSGELFF.

The J gene is TRBJ2-7, the V gene TRBV19; 7 nucleotides agree with TRBD1. This CDR3 contains 14 residues. CDR1 is LNHDA, CDR2 SQIVND, per germline (reference sequence). Trimming took 3 bases from V and 2 from J; bases not matched to a gene: 4. The CDR3 here is CASSIRTGPYEQYF. For the CDR3, the DNA is TGTGCCAGTAGTATCAGGACAGGACCCTACGAGCAGTACTTC.

V and J are TRBV2 and TRBJ1-2; no reliable D call. The germline V gene encodes CDR1 SNHLY and CDR2 FYNNEI. The V end lost 2 bases, the J end lost 0 bases, and 16 bases lay between the germline ends. The CDR3 consists of 17 residues. CDR3 sequence (DNA): TGTGCCAGCAGTGAATGGGTCGTGGAGGCTACTAACTATGGCTACACCTTC. Protein sequence: CASSEWVVEATNYGYTF.

The chain links TRBV28 to TRBJ1-2, with 9 bases lining up with TRBD1. The CDR3 extends over 15 amino acids. Trimming cost V 4 bases and J 6 bases; bases outside gene matches: 9. CDR1 MDHEN and CDR2 SYDVKM come from the germline V gene. CDR3: CASSSINRGRNGYTF. CDR3 in DNA: TGTGCCAGCAGTTCCATAAACAGGGGGCGAAATGGCTACACCTTC.

This rearrangement joins TRBV5-8 to TRBJ2-4; D is ambiguous. The CDR3 spans 15 residues. Germline lookup yields CDR1 SGHTS and CDR2 YDEGEE. The ends were cut back, 3 bases at V and 6 bases at J, with 16 bases in the middle. The CDR3 spells CASSSAQPGSNIQYF. The CDR3, as DNA: TGTGCCAGCAGCTCCGCGCAGCCAGGATCAAACATTCAGTACTTC.

The V and J genes are TRBV9 and TRBJ1-1; the D is unclear. CDR3 length equals 16 residues. Germline CDR1 and CDR2: SGDLS and YYNGEE. V was pared by 0 bases and J by 3 bases, with 15 bases between. This CDR3 reads CASSVDDLGGYTEAFF. CDR3 coding DNA: TGTGCCAGCAGCGTAGATGATCTAGGAGGGTACACTGAAGCTTTCTTT. Variable domain in full (rest from reference TRBV9 and TRBJ1-1): DSGVTQTPKHLITATGQRVTLRCSPRSGDLSVYWYQQSLDQGLQFLIQYYNGEERAKGNILERFSAQQFPDLHSELNLSSLELGDSALYFCASSVDDLGGYTEAFFGQGTRLTVV.

This clone has a single count. The chain combines TRBV18 with TRBJ2-7, with a tentative D call TRBD1 (5 bases). The CDR3 spans 15 residues. V dropped 3 bases and J dropped 0 bases, with 12 bases sitting between them. Germline CDR1 and CDR2: KGHSH and LQKENI. CDR3: CASSPAARASYEQYF. CDR3 nucleotides: TGTGCCAGCTCACCGGCTGCCAGGGCCTCCTACGAGCAGTACTTC.

This chain uses TRBV18 with TRBJ1-2; a weak D match, TRBD1 (6 bases). The CDR3 is 16 amino acids. The germline V and J ends were trimmed by 2 bases and 4 bases, with 17 bases remaining between them. Germline V lookup: CDR1 KGHSH, CDR2 LQKENI. The CDR3 coding sequence is TGTGCCAGCTCACCAGACCCGGGACAAGCCTCCTATGGCTACACCTTC. Protein product: CASSPDPGQASYGYTF.

Here the CDR3 DNA reads TGTGCCAGCAGTGCAGCGAAGGGACTTTCGACCTACGAGCAGTACTTC. It encodes CASSAAKGLSTYEQYF. J is TRBJ2-7 and V is TRBV6-1, with D possibly matching TRBD2 (6 bases). The ends were cut back, 4 bases at V and 2 bases at J, with 18 bases in the middle. This CDR3 region has 16 residues. Germline-derived CDR1 and CDR2 are MNHNS and SASEGT.

The table lists this clone with a few counts. This sequence joins TRBV15 and TRBJ1-5; D remains unclear. V was clipped by 4 bases and J by 7 bases, with 11 bases between them. The CDR3 length is 13 residues. CDR1 LNHNV and CDR2 YYDKDF come from the germline V gene (reference sequence). As DNA, the CDR3 is TGTGCCACCAGCATACGGGGTCGGCAGCCCCAGCATTTT. Encoded protein: CATSIRGRQPQHF.

The chain has TRBV7-8 and TRBJ1-4, with a weak D call TRBD1 (6 bases). Germline V gene sequence: CDR1 SGHVS, CDR2 FQNEAQ. Trimming shortened V by 5 bases and J by 6 bases, and 13 bases separated the two germline ends. CDR3 length equals 14 residues. In DNA, the CDR3 is TGTGCCAGCAGCCTGGGGGGGGCCGATGAAAAACTGTTTTTT. The encoded protein is CASSLGGADEKLFF.

The chain carries TRBV5-1 and TRBJ1-1, with D possibly TRBD1 on 6 matching bases. Germline loops: CDR1 SGHRS, CDR2 YFSETQ. This CDR3 region has 15 residues. Trimming stripped 4 bases from V and 1 base from J, with 14 bases between. CDR3 in DNA: TGCGCCAGCAGCGGGTCGGGACAATGGAACACTGAAGCTTTCTTT. Protein product: CASSGSGQWNTEAFF.